One and the same sample provided the 16 T cell receptor beta chains below, sequenced in a study of T cell repertoires in cytomegalovirus infection. TCRdb independently ran MiXCR on the reads; one entry per CDR3 protein. The data contain around 78,000 distinct CDR3 sequences, approximately 42% of them seen just once; the ten biggest clones take up approximately 95%. Antigens for these TCRs are unknown. The specimen was CD8+ T cells from cultured PBMCs, collected from culture after CMV antigen stimulation. These TCRs come from a human donor in good health (CMV status not recorded). Some clones in this sample may be carry-over from other donors' samples.

CDR3 sequence (DNA): TGTGCCAGCAGCTTAGGTTTCTCCCCCAGGGCTGGCTACGAGCAGTACTTC. It is translated as CASSLGFSPRAGYEQYF. The chain couples TRBV7-2 to TRBJ2-7, with D perhaps TRBD1 (5 bases). The CDR3 totals 17 residues. The germline gives CDR1 SGHTA, CDR2 FQGNSA. V lost 1 base and J 3 bases, leaving 19 bases between the germline ends. The variable domain in full, completed from reference TRBV7-2 and TRBJ2-7, reads GAGVSQSPSNKVTEKGKDVELRCDPISGHTALYWYRQSLGQGLEFLIYFQGNSAPDKSGLPSDRFSAERTGGSVSTLTIQRTQQEDSAVYLCASSLGFSPRAGYEQYFGPGTRLTVT.

This clonotype was detected many times. CDR3 nucleotide sequence: TGTGCCAGCAGCTTAGCCACAGGGTACTACGAGCAGTACTTC. Residues: CASSLATGYYEQYF. The chain couples TRBV7-8 to TRBJ2-7; TRBD1 might be the D (6 bases). CDR1 is SGHVS, CDR2 FQNEAQ, per germline. The CDR3 totals 14 residues. Trimming took off 0 bases at V and 3 bases at J, with 9 bases between the two ends.

This clonotype was seen ten or more times. V usage is TRBV7-2 and J usage is TRBJ1-3; TRBD1 aligns across 12 bases. Germline V gene sequence: CDR1 SGHTA, CDR2 FQGNSA. The V gene end was trimmed by 3 bases and the J gene end by 2 bases; junction bases not matched to a gene: 11. There are 19 residues in the CDR3. The CDR3 region is CASSFPGQGAVLTGNTIYF. The CDR3 region has the DNA TGTGCCAGCAGCTTCCCGGGACAGGGGGCCGTTCTCACTGGAAACACCATATATTTT. Complete variable domain (other parts from reference TRBV7-2 and TRBJ1-3): GAGVSQSPSNKVTEKGKDVELRCDPISGHTALYWYRQSLGQGLEFLIYFQGNSAPDKSGLPSDRFSAERTGGSVSTLTIQRTQQEDSAVYLCASSFPGQGAVLTGNTIYFGEGSWLTVV.

This chain links TRBV7-3 with TRBJ2-7; D gene ambiguous. The length of the CDR3 is 14 residues. Trimming took 5 bases from V and 1 from J, leaving 12 bases between them. Per germline, CDR1 SGHTA and CDR2 FQGTGA. The CDR3 DNA reads as TGTGCCAGCAGCAAACTGGCCGATTCCTACGAGCAGTACTTC. It encodes CASSKLADSYEQYF. Full variable domain (rest looked up from reference TRBV7-3 and TRBJ2-7): GAGVSQTPSNKVTEKGKYVELRCDPISGHTALYWYRQSLGQGPEFLIYFQGTGAADDSGLPNDRFFAVRPEGSVSTLKIQRTERGDSAVYLCASSKLADSYEQYFGPGTRLTVT.

The V gene is TRBV7-9, the J gene TRBJ2-7, with D perhaps assigned TRBD1 or TRBD2 (6 bases each). The length of the CDR3 is 15 residues. The germline CDR1 and CDR2 sequences are SEHNR and FQNEAQ (reference sequence). Between the trimmed V and J ends, which lost 5 bases and 0 bases, there was a span of 14 bases. This chain's CDR3 is CASSQGGTSSYEQYF. CDR3 coding DNA: TGTGCCAGCAGCCAAGGGGGGACATCCTCCTACGAGCAGTACTTC.

This clonotype showed up just a few times. The CDR3 DNA is TGTGCCAGCAGCTTCACCCGGGGGGGGAGTGAGCAGTTCTTC. Translated, it gives CASSFTRGGSEQFF. The V gene is TRBV7-2, the J gene TRBJ2-1, with 8 bases matching TRBD2. The junction had 7 bases not matched to a gene; V was cut back by 3 bases and J by 9 bases. Germline loops: CDR1 SGHTA, CDR2 FQGNSA. The CDR3 contains 14 residues.

This clonotype appeared a few times. The chain uses TRBV12-3 or TRBV12-4 and TRBJ2-7; D is undetermined. The CDR3 loop spans 14 amino acids. V was trimmed by 6 bases and J by 0 bases, leaving 12 bases between them. DNA of the CDR3: TGTGCCAGCAGCTTGGACCTTCACTCCTACGAGCAGTACTTC. It translates to CASSLDLHSYEQYF.

CDR3 region: CASSPPRLGAVETQYF. In DNA form, the CDR3 reads TGTGCCAGCAGCCCGCCGAGGTTGGGGGCAGTCGAGACCCAGTACTTC. J is TRBJ2-5 and V is TRBV7-9, with a possible D match to TRBD1 (6 bases). V was clipped by 5 bases and J by 5 bases, with 21 bases between them. In germline, CDR1 is SEHNR, CDR2 FQNEAQ (reference sequence). The CDR3 length is 16 residues.

The chain recombines TRBV19 with TRBJ2-1, with D unclear. CDR1 and CDR2 from the germline V gene are LNHDA and SQIVND (reference sequence). The CDR3 runs to 13 residues. Trimming removed 3 bases at V and 4 bases at J, with 7 bases between. The CDR3 spells CASSILQYNEQFF. The CDR3 coding sequence is TGTGCCAGTAGTATCTTACAGTACAATGAGCAGTTCTTC.

Notes on this clonotype: The CDR3 does not end in the conserved phenylalanine or tryptophan, so this is likely a read error. This chain links TRBV7-6 with TRBJ2-7, with D perhaps given as TRBD1 or TRBD2 (5 bases each). This CDR3 has 18 residues. Germline V gives CDR1 SGHVS, CDR2 FNYEAQ. Trimming took 4 bases from V and 3 from J, leaving 25 bases between them. In nucleotides, the CDR3 is TGTGCCAGCAGCTCGCTCCCCCCGGGGACCCTTGGGCTCTACGAGCAGTACTGC. This gives the protein CASSSLPPGTLGLYEQYC.

This clonotype turned up a few times. V usage is TRBV2 and J usage is TRBJ2-1; the D gene is possibly TRBD1 (5 bases). Germline CDR1 and CDR2: SNHLY and FYNNEI. The CDR3 spans 12 residues. V was pared by 6 bases and J by 4 bases, with 7 bases between. CDR3 amino acids: CASRGEYNEQFF. As DNA, the CDR3 is TGTGCCAGCAGAGGGGAATACAATGAGCAGTTCTTC.

The chain is built from TRBV4-1 and TRBJ1-1; unclear D gene. V lost 1 base and J lost 1, with 7 bases in between. The CDR3 spans 14 residues. Per the germline V gene, CDR1 is MGHRA and CDR2 is YSYEKL. The CDR3, as DNA: TGCGCCAGCAGCCAAGGGGCCCCGAACACTGAAGCTTTCTTT. It translates to CASSQGAPNTEAFF.

The chain has TRBV7-4 and TRBJ2-2; the match to TRBD2 covers 11 bases. Trimming removed 5 bases from V and 5 bases from J; junction bases left unmatched: 19. Germline-derived CDR1 and CDR2 are SGHVT and SQSDAQ. The CDR3 has 20 residues. CDR3 region: CASSRRGLLAGAVRTGELFF. CDR3 DNA: TGTGCCAGCAGCCGACGCGGTCTACTAGCGGGGGCCGTTCGGACCGGGGAGCTGTTTTTT.

This clonotype occurred many times. This rearrangement joins TRBV7-2 to TRBJ1-1; no definite D call. Per germline, CDR1 SGHTA and CDR2 FQGNSA. The CDR3 loop spans 14 amino acids. Trimming stripped 5 bases from V and 6 bases from J, with 16 bases between. Written as DNA, the CDR3 is TGTGCCAGCAGCCTGAATAGGGTTTACTCTGAAGCTTTCTTT. This translates into CASSLNRVYSEAFF.

This clonotype has just a few counts. The V and J genes are TRBV7-2 and TRBJ2-3; D remains ambiguous. The V gene's germline CDR1 is SGHTA and CDR2 FQGNSA. V lost 3 bases, J lost 3 bases, and 10 bases lay in between. The CDR3 loop spans 14 amino acids. CDR3 sequence (DNA): TGTGCCAGCAGCTTTACAGTGGGTACAGATACGCAGTATTTT. This codes for CASSFTVGTDTQYF. Full variable domain (remainder filled in from reference TRBV7-2 and TRBJ2-3): GAGVSQSPSNKVTEKGKDVELRCDPISGHTALYWYRQSLGQGLEFLIYFQGNSAPDKSGLPSDRFSAERTGGSVSTLTIQRTQQEDSAVYLCASSFTVGTDTQYFGPGTRLTVL.

This clonotype showed up just a few times. The genes are TRBV6-2 or TRBV6-3 and TRBJ1-1; no definite D call. CDR1 is MNHEY and CDR2 is SVGEGT in the germline V gene. The V and J ends lost 3 bases and 1 base respectively, with 15 bases between them. This CDR3 is 16 amino acids long. CDR3 coding DNA: TGTGCCAGCAGTTATGCTCGAGGAGCCTGGAACACTGAAGCTTTCTTT. Its protein is CASSYARGAWNTEAFF.